One sample yielded the 18 T cell receptor beta chains listed below, sequenced in a study of blood T cell repertoires in COVID-19. Data came from immunoSEQ multiplex PCR; TCRdb stores just in-frame clones and leaves some out. The sample lists 140,000 or so clones, 87% occurring once. Material: peripheral blood. The receptors were gathered from a woman between 45 and 60 years old with acute or convalescent COVID-19.

The chain is built from TRBV10-1 and TRBJ1-4, with TRBD1 matching 9 bases. The V segment lost 6 bases and the J segment 7 bases; nucleotides outside the gene matches: 6. The germline V gene encodes CDR1 WNHNN and CDR2 SYGVQD (reference sequence). The CDR3 covers 14 residues. CDR3 sequence: CASSRTGDGEKLFF. The DNA of the CDR3 is TGCGCCAGCAGCAGGACAGGGGATGGTGAAAAACTGTTTTTT.

This chain connects TRBV18 to TRBJ1-5, with 7 bases that match TRBD1. Trimming cost V 6 bases and J 3 bases; bases outside gene matches: 5. The length of the CDR3 is 14 residues. CDR1 is KGHSH and CDR2 is LQKENI in the germline V gene. The CDR3 DNA reads TGTGCCAGCTCTTGGGACAGATCCAATCAGCCCCAGCATTTT. It codes for CASSWDRSNQPQHF.

The chain employs TRBV6-5 and TRBJ2-7; D ambiguous. This CDR3 has 14 residues. Germline V lookup: CDR1 MNHEY, CDR2 SVGAGI. Trimming stripped 5 bases from V and 0 bases from J, with 11 bases between. The CDR3 nucleotides read TGTGCCAGCAGTACGGAGTATGGCTCCTACGAGCAGTACTTC. Its protein is CASSTEYGSYEQYF.

This chain connects TRBV30 to TRBJ1-2; the match to TRBD1 covers 7 bases. Trimming at V came to 1 base and at J to 4 bases, leaving 3 bases not matched to a gene. The CDR3 contains 13 residues. In germline, CDR1 is GTSNPN, CDR2 SVGIG (reference sequence). DNA for the CDR3: TGTGCCTGGAGTGCTACAGGGGCCTATGGCTACACCTTC. Protein: CAWSATGAYGYTF.

This chain uses TRBV9 with TRBJ2-1; the match to TRBD2 covers 8 bases. Germline V gene lookup returns CDR1 SGDLS and CDR2 YYNGEE. The CDR3 covers 13 residues. V lost 7 bases, J lost 3 bases, and 3 bases stayed unmatched. The CDR3 bases are TGTGCCAGCGGGCTAGCGGGCTACAATGAGCAGTTCTTC. It encodes CASGLAGYNEQFF.

This sequence joins TRBV5-1 and TRBJ1-2; TRBD1 matches at 11 bases. The ends lost 4 bases at V and 6 bases at J; junction bases unmatched: 5. There are 14 residues in the CDR3. Germline-derived CDR1 and CDR2 are SGHRS and YFSETQ. The CDR3: CASSAGQGADGYTF. The CDR3 DNA reads as TGCGCCAGCAGCGCCGGACAGGGGGCAGATGGCTACACCTTC.

The chain combines TRBV27 with TRBJ2-5; 9 bases fit TRBD2. Germline CDR1 is MNHEY and CDR2 is SMNVEV (reference sequence). This CDR3 is 14 amino acids long. V lost 6 bases to trimming and J lost 5 bases; unmatched junction nucleotides: 7. The CDR3 DNA reads as TGTGCCAGCAGCTTAGCGGGGGAGAGGGAGACCCAGTACTTC. It is translated as CASSLAGERETQYF.

The V call is TRBV6-5, the J call TRBJ1-6; 10 positions agree with TRBD1. Unmatched junction bases numbered 5, after V lost 4 bases and J lost 5 bases. Germline V gene data show CDR1 as MNHEY and CDR2 as SVGAGI. The CDR3 sequence is 16 residues long. CDR3 nucleotides: TGTGCCAGCAGTTCGGGACAGGGGCTTCATAATTCACCCCTCCACTTT. It is translated as CASSSGQGLHNSPLHF.

The chain recombines TRBV9 with TRBJ2-3; TRBD2 matches at 13 bases. J lost 5 bases, V lost 3 bases, and 9 bases had no gene match. This CDR3 has 17 residues. In germline, CDR1 is SGDLS, CDR2 YYNGEE. The DNA for the CDR3 is TGTGCCAGCAGCGCATCACTAGCGGGAGGGCCCAAAGATACGCAGTATTTT. It yields the protein CASSASLAGGPKDTQYF.

The rearrangement joins TRBV19 to TRBJ1-1, with D possibly TRBD1 on 5 matching bases. Germline CDR1 LNHDA, CDR2 SQIVND (reference sequence). The CDR3 has 14 residues. V lost 7 bases and J 3 bases, leaving 15 bases between the germline ends. As DNA, the CDR3 is TGTGCCAGTAATAGGGCAGGGTTTCACACTGAAGCTTTCTTT. This sequence encodes CASNRAGFHTEAFF.

This sequence joins TRBV7-6 and TRBJ2-2; D unclear. Between the trimmed V and J ends, which lost 2 bases and 5 bases, there was a span of 6 bases. Germline lookup yields CDR1 SGHVS and CDR2 FNYEAQ. The CDR3 is 13 amino acids. CDR3 sequence: CASSLRQTGELFF. DNA of the CDR3: TGTGCCAGCAGCTTACGCCAGACCGGGGAGCTGTTTTTT.

Only one count was recorded for this clone. The chain couples TRBV7-9 to TRBJ2-7; 7 bases fit TRBD1. With 4 bases clipped from V and 9 bases from J, the junction kept 18 bases outside the gene matches. This CDR3 region has 16 residues. Germline CDR1 and CDR2: SEHNR and FQNEAQ (reference sequence). Here the CDR3 DNA reads TGTGCCAGCAGCTCTCACAAGACAGGGTCGGGTAACGGGCAGTACTTC. As protein: CASSSHKTGSGNGQYF.

J is TRBJ1-5 and V is TRBV5-1, with 9 bases fitting TRBD1. The germline V gene has CDR1 SGHRS and CDR2 YFSETQ. CDR3 length: 16 amino acids. V was clipped by 2 bases and J by 4 bases; unmatched bases: 7. CDR3 region: CASSFSPTGGNQPQHF. The CDR3 DNA reads as TGCGCCAGCAGCTTCTCCCCGACAGGGGGGAATCAGCCCCAGCATTTT.

The V call is TRBV9, the J call TRBJ2-1, with D hard to call. Germline V gives CDR1 SGDLS, CDR2 YYNGEE. This CDR3 comprises 13 residues. V dropped 4 bases and J dropped 4 bases, with 9 bases sitting between them. CDR3 nucleotide sequence: TGTGCCAGCAGCCCCGACTCATACAATGAGCAGTTCTTC. It is translated as CASSPDSYNEQFF.

This clone was seen more than once but under ten times. J is TRBJ1-4 and V is TRBV24-1; no definite D call. The CDR3 spans 14 residues. In germline, CDR1 is KGHDR, CDR2 SFDVKD. The V and J ends lost 3 bases and 5 bases respectively, with 9 bases between them. The CDR3 DNA is TGTGCCACCAGTGATACAAGCGGGAATGAAAAACTGTTTTTT. It encodes CATSDTSGNEKLFF.

The V gene is TRBV6-6, the J gene TRBJ2-7, with a weak D call TRBD2 (7 bases). Looked up from germline, CDR1 is MNHNY and CDR2 is SVGAGI (reference sequence). V was cut by 7 bases and J by 3 bases, with 22 bases left in between. The CDR3 consists of 16 residues. CDR3 amino acids: CASTHGGGPRGYEQYF. CDR3 coding DNA: TGTGCCAGCACCCATGGGGGGGGGCCTCGCGGCTACGAGCAGTACTTC.

The V gene is TRBV21-1, the J gene TRBJ2-2; TRBD2, the table's D call, was not compared with the DNA. TRBV21-1 is given as a pseudogene. The CDR3 is 16 residues long. CDR3 region: CASSKVTGGSPGELFF. The CDR3 DNA sequence: TGTGCCAGCAGCAAGGTAACGGGCGGGAGTCCCGGGGAGCTGTTTTTT.

The CDR3 nucleotides are TGTGCCTGGAGTCTGGGCGCAGGAGAAGCTTTCTTT. This codes for CAWSLGAGEAFF. The chain carries TRBV30 and TRBJ1-1; unclear D gene. The ends were cut back, 2 bases at V and 8 bases at J, with 12 bases in the middle. The CDR3 is made up of 12 amino acids. Germline assignment: CDR1 GTSNPN and CDR2 SVGIG (reference sequence).